At least ten counts were recorded for the clone carrying this T cell receptor (beta chain). The germline gives CDR1 DFQATT, CDR2 SNEGSKA (reference sequence). J lost 0 bases, V lost 1 base, and 12 bases had no gene match. The CDR3 runs to 17 residues. The data were obtained in a study of Graves' ophthalmopathy and Graves' hyperthyroidism. Scientists amplified the TCR beta CDR3 regions from RNA transcripts. In the first round, RT-PCR was carried out with HTBI primers, and a multiplex PCR formed the second round. TCRdb independently ran MiXCR on the multiplex PCR reads; one entry per CDR3 protein. The data contain hundreds of thousands of distinct CDR3 sequences, more than 40% of them singletons. Moderate-to-severe activity, CAS ≥3, NOSPECS ≥4 and duration under 3 months were recorded for donors with ophthalmopathy. Sampling about 9.7 ml of fresh peripheral blood provided the PBMCs.

Sample: peripheral blood. This sequence originates from an adult man with Graves' ophthalmopathy. This chain joins TRBV20-1 and TRBJ2-7; 7 nucleotides match TRBD1. The DNA for the CDR3 is TGCAGTGCTAGAGTGCCCTCCAACAGGGGAAGCTCCTACGAGCAGTACTTC. The encoded protein is CSARVPSNRGSSYEQYF.